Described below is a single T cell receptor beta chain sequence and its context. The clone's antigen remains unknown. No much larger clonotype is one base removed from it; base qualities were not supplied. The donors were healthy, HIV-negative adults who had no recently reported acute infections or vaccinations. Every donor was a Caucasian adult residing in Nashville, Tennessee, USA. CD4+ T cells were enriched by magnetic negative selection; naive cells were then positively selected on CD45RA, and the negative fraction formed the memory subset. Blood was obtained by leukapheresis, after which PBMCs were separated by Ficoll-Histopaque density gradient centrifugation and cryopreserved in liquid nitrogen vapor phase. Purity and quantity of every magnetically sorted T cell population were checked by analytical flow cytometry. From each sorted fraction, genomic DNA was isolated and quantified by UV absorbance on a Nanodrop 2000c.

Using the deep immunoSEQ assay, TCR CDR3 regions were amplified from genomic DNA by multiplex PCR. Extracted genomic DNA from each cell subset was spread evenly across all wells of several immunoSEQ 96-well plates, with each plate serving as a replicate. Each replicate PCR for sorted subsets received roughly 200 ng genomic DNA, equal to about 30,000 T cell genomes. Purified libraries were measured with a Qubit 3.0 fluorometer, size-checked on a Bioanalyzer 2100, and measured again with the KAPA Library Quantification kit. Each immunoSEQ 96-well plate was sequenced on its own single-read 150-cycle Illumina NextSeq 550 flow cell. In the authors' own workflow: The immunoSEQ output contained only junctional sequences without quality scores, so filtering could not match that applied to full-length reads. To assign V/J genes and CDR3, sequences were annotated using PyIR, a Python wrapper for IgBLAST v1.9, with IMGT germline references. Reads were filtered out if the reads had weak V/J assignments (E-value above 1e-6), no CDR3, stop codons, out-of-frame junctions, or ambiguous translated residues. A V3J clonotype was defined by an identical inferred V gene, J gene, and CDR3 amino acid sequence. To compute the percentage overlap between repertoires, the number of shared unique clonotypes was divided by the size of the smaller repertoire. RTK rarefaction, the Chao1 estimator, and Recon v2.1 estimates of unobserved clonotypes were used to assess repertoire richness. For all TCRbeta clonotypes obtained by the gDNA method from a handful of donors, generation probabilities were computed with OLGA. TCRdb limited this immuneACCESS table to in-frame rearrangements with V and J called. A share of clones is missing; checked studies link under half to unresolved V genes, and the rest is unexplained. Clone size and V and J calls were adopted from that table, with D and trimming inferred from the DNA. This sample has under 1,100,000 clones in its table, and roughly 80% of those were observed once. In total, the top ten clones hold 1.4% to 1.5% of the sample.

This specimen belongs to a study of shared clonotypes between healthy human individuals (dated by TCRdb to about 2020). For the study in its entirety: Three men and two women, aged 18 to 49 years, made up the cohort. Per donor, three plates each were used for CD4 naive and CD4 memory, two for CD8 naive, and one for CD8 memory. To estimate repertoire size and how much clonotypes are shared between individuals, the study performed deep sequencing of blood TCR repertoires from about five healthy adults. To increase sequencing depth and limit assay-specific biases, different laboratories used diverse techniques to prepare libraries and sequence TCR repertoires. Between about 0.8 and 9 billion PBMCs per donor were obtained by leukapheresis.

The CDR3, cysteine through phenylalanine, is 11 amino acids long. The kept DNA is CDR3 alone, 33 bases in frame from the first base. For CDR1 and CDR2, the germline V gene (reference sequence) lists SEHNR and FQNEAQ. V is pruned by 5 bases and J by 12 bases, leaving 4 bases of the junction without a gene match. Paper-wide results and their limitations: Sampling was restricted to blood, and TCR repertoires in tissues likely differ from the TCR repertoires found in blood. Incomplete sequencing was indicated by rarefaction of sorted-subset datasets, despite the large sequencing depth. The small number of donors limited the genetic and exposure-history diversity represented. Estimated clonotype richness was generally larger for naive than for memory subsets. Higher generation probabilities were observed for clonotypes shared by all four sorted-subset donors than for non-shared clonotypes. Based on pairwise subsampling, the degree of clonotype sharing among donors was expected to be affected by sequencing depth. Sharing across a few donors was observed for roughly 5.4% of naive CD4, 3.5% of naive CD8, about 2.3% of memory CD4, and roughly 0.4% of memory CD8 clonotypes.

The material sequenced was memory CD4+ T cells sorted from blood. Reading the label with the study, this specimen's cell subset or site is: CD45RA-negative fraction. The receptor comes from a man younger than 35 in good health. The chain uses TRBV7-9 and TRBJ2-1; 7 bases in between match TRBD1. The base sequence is TGTGCCAGCAGCCAGGACAGGAGGCAGTTCTTC. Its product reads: CASSQDRRQFF.